This T cell receptor beta chain was identified during a study of PD-1 blockade in classical Hodgkin lymphoma. Relapses following autologous stem cell transplantation were seen in all patients, with brentuximab vedotin exposure varying. Data came from immunoSEQ multiplex PCR; TCRdb stores just in-frame clones and leaves some out. The sample includes about 22,000 clones, approximately 69% seen only once; the top ten take 2.5% to 4%. This clone was observed a handful of times. V was cut by 5 bases and J by 7 bases, with 17 bases left in between. The CDR3 totals 15 residues. Germline CDR1 and CDR2: SEHNR and FQNEAQ (reference sequence).

The chain recombines TRBV7-9 with TRBJ1-4; D might be TRBD1 (5 bases). The receptor was derived from a human donor with classical Hodgkin lymphoma. The sample was peripheral blood mononuclear cells (PBMCs), taken at baseline. The DNA of the CDR3 is TGTGCCAGCAGCGCAATGCAGGGCACCTTTGAAAAACTGTTTTTT. Amino acids: CASSAMQGTFEKLFF.